These 10 T cell receptor beta chains were sequenced from one sample in a study of human T cells and chemical hapten exposure. The treatment: therapeutic diphenylcyclopropenone sensitization with weekly scalp DPC. The library attached unique molecular identifiers to individual cDNA molecules. TCRdb reprocessed the reads via MiXCR and lists one record per CDR3 protein. The sample records some 4,900 distinct CDR3 sequences, about 60% being singletons. The source material was whole blood, sampled before DPC sensitization or 2, 6, or about 24 weeks after (not recorded which). The receptors derive from an adult with alopecia areata. Some clones in this sample may be carry-over from other donors' samples. This table probably holds off-target reads from a library built for another chain.

This clonotype was recorded once. The chain recombines TRBV29-1 with TRBJ1-2; a possible D gene is TRBD1 (5 bases). CDR1 and CDR2 (germline): SQVTM, ANQGSEA. The V gene lost 5 bases and the J gene lost 1 base, with 11 bases spanning the gap. The CDR3 loop spans 13 amino acids. The CDR3 region is CSVFDSFNYGYTF. The CDR3 nucleotides read TGCAGCGTTTTCGACAGCTTTAACTATGGCTACACCTTC. Full variable domain (missing parts from reference TRBV29-1 and TRBJ1-2): SAVISQKPSRDICQRGTSLTIQCQVDSQVTMMFWYRQQPGQSLTLIATANQGSEATYESGFVIDKFPISRPNLTFSTLTVSNMSPEDSSIYLCSVFDSFNYGYTFGSGTRLTVV.

The chain uses TRBV28 and TRBJ2-3; no clear D gene. Germline V gene lookup returns CDR1 MDHEN and CDR2 SYDVKM. V lost 1 base and J 3 bases, leaving 8 bases between the germline ends. The CDR3 runs to 14 residues. CDR3 in amino acids: CASSLLPDTDTQYF. In nucleotides, the CDR3 is TGTGCCAGCAGTTTATTACCGGATACAGATACGCAGTATTTT.

This sequence joins TRBV20-1 and TRBJ2-3; 15 positions match TRBD2. The CDR3 contains 15 residues. The V gene's germline CDR1 is DFQATT and CDR2 SNEGSKA (reference sequence). J gave up 7 bases and V 3 bases, and 5 bases lay outside the gene matches. CDR3 in DNA: TGCAGTGCTAGTAGAGGGACTAGCGGGAGGAATACGCAGTATTTT. Encoded protein: CSASRGTSGRNTQYF.

The chain employs TRBV5-1 and TRBJ2-1; weak D call: TRBD2 (6 bases). This CDR3 region has 16 residues. Trimming pared 2 bases from V and 0 bases from J, leaving 12 bases between. Per germline, CDR1 SGHRS and CDR2 YFSETQ. CDR3 in DNA: TGCGCCAGCAGCTTCGGAGGAGGGAGCTCCTACAATGAGCAGTTCTTC. Translation gives CASSFGGGSSYNEQFF.

The chain joins TRBV14 to TRBJ2-2, with no clear D. V was cut by 0 bases and J by 6 bases, with 5 bases left in between. The CDR3 has 13 residues. The germline CDR1 and CDR2 sequences are SGHDN and FVKESK. The CDR3 sequence is CASSQDRAGELFF. DNA for the CDR3: TGTGCCAGCAGCCAAGATAGGGCCGGGGAGCTGTTTTTT.

The chain is built from TRBV30 and TRBJ2-7; D may be TRBD1 or TRBD2 (6 bases each). CDR1 GTSNPN and CDR2 SVGIG come from the germline V gene (reference sequence). V was trimmed by 4 bases and J by 4 bases, leaving 17 bases between them. The CDR3 totals 14 residues. The CDR3 reads CAWNTQGGRYEQYF. DNA for the CDR3: TGTGCCTGGAATACACAGGGTGGGAGGTACGAGCAGTACTTC.

V is TRBV5-1 and J is TRBJ2-2, with 13 nucleotides matching TRBD2. Unmatched junction bases numbered 3, after V lost 4 bases and J lost 6 bases. The germline V gene encodes CDR1 SGHRS and CDR2 YFSETQ. This CDR3 region has 15 residues. This CDR3 is CASSRTSGRPGELFF. The CDR3 nucleotides are TGCGCCAGCAGCCGGACTAGCGGGAGACCCGGGGAGCTGTTTTTT.

The gene calls are TRBV29-1 and TRBJ2-1; D might be TRBD2 (6 bases). The CDR3 is 12 residues long. The V end was cut by 5 bases, the J end by 7 bases, with 12 bases between. Per the germline V gene, CDR1 is SQVTM and CDR2 is ANQGSEA. The CDR3 DNA reads as TGCAGCGTTCAGGCGGGGACTAATGAGCAGTTCTTC. This sequence encodes CSVQAGTNEQFF.

In its sample, this clonotype was seen a few times. The chain is built from TRBV28 and TRBJ2-1; the match to TRBD2 covers 9 bases. The V and J ends lost 7 bases and 9 bases, in that order; junction bases with no gene match: 13. Germline lookup yields CDR1 MDHEN and CDR2 SYDVKM. The length of the CDR3 is 15 residues. The CDR3 nucleotides are TGTGCCAGCACCCTTATAGCGGGGGCAGAAGGTGAGCAGTTCTTC. This codes for CASTLIAGAEGEQFF.

The rearrangement joins TRBV11-3 to TRBJ2-3; 10 nucleotides match TRBD1. The CDR3 is 13 residues long. The V gene's germline CDR1 is SGHNT and CDR2 YENEEA. The CDR3 coding sequence is TGTGTCGCCCGGGACAGGGGTACCGATACGCAGTATTTT. Translation: CVARDRGTDTQYF. Based on the CDR3 plus reference TRBV11-3 and TRBJ2-3, the full variable domain is EAGVVQSPRYKIIEKKQPVAFWCNPISGHNTLYWYLQNLGQGPELLIRYENEEAVDDSQLPKDRFSAERLKGVDSTLKIQPAELGDSAVYLCVARDRGTDTQYFGPGTRLTVL.